This passage covers 25 T cell receptor beta chains from one sample sequenced in a study of T-cell reconstitution after alpha-beta-depleted transplantation in children. For TCRbeta, the library was prepared with unique molecular identifiers. In TCRdb, the PCR reads were re-called with MiXCR into one record per CDR3 protein. The table includes 600,000 to 800,000 distinct CDR3 sequences, around 12% detected once. The sequenced sample was PBMCs, obtained before TCRalphabeta/CD19-depleted stem cell transplant. These receptors came from a girl aged 2 to 9 with congenital amegakaryocytic thrombocytopenia, due to receive a stem cell transplant.

This clonotype showed up many times. The rearrangement uses TRBV7-8 and TRBJ2-1; 11 positions match TRBD2. The V gene's germline CDR1 is SGHVS and CDR2 FQNEAQ. The CDR3 extends over 19 amino acids. V was clipped by 2 bases and J by 4 bases; unmatched bases: 13. This chain's CDR3 is CASSLIRTSGPRGYNEQFF. The CDR3 DNA reads TGTGCCAGCAGCTTAATACGGACTAGCGGGCCTCGGGGATACAATGAGCAGTTCTTC.

This clonotype was counted between two and nine times. The rearrangement uses TRBV7-2 and TRBJ2-7; TRBD2 is a possible D gene (7 bases). Germline lookup yields CDR1 SGHTA and CDR2 FQGNSA. There are 15 residues in the CDR3. The V end lost 1 base, the J end lost 1 base, and 11 bases lay between the germline ends. CDR3 in amino acids: CASSLVGGPSYEQYF. CDR3 in DNA: TGTGCCAGCAGCTTAGTGGGGGGGCCTTCCTACGAGCAGTACTTC. Drawing the rest from reference TRBV7-2 and TRBJ2-7, the complete variable domain is GAGVSQSPSNKVTEKGKDVELRCDPISGHTALYWYRQSLGQGLEFLIYFQGNSAPDKSGLPSDRFSAERTGGSVSTLTIQRTQQEDSAVYLCASSLVGGPSYEQYFGPGTRLTVT.

There are many counts of this clonotype. The J gene is TRBJ2-7, the V gene TRBV20-1, with 11 bases lining up with TRBD1. J gave up 0 bases and V 7 bases, and 2 bases lay outside the gene matches. There are 13 residues in the CDR3. Looked up from germline, CDR1 is DFQATT and CDR2 is SNEGSKA (reference sequence). In DNA, the CDR3 is TGCAGTGTAGGGACAGGGGGCTCCTACGAGCAGTACTTC. Translating gives CSVGTGGSYEQYF.

This clonotype was seen a few times. CDR3 bases: TGTGCCAGCAGTGGTGCGGTGGACATTCAGTACTTC. Protein product: CASSGAVDIQYF. The V gene is TRBV12-3 or TRBV12-4, the J gene TRBJ2-4; no definite D call. The CDR3 spans 12 residues. V was clipped by 5 bases and J by 8 bases, with 10 bases between them.

This clonotype has a count of ten or more. The chain has TRBV6-1 and TRBJ2-3, with TRBD1 matching 10 bases. This CDR3 is 15 amino acids long. In germline, CDR1 is MNHNS, CDR2 SASEGT. J gave up 6 bases and V 9 bases, and 12 bases lay outside the gene matches. CDR3 nucleotides: TGTGCCAGTCACCCAAGACAGGGGGCGCACGATACGCAGTATTTT. Its translation: CASHPRQGAHDTQYF.

This clonotype was seen more than once but under ten times. This may come from a read error, since a much larger clone is one base off. The V and J genes are TRBV20-1 and TRBJ2-7; D is unresolved. Trimming cost V 1 base and J 2 bases, with 3 bases left between them. The CDR3 loop spans 11 amino acids. Germline CDR1 DFQATT, CDR2 SNEGSKA (reference sequence). Here the CDR3 reads CSARAPYEQYF. The DNA for the CDR3 is TGCAGTGCTAGAGCTCCCTACGAGCAGTACTTC.

This clonotype has a count of ten or more. The V and J genes are TRBV12-3 or TRBV12-4 and TRBJ2-7, with D possibly being TRBD1 or TRBD2 (7 bases each). V was cut by 5 bases and J by 4 bases, with 15 bases left in between. The CDR3 has 14 amino acids. This CDR3 is CASSGGGQLYEQYF. The DNA of the CDR3 is TGTGCCAGCAGTGGGGGGGGACAGCTATACGAGCAGTACTTC.

The V gene is TRBV19, the J gene TRBJ2-3; no definite D call. The CDR3 is 15 amino acids. With 0 bases removed from V and 1 base from J, the gap between germline ends came to 8 bases. The germline CDR1 and CDR2 sequences are LNHDA and SQIVND (reference sequence). CDR3 protein: CASSIDHSGTDTQYF. The CDR3 coding sequence is TGTGCCAGTAGTATAGACCACTCCGGCACAGATACGCAGTATTTT.

Only a few counts were recorded for this clonotype. V usage is TRBV30 and J usage is TRBJ1-2, with TRBD1 matching over 12 bases. Looked up from germline, CDR1 is GTSNPN and CDR2 is SVGIG (reference sequence). Germline trimming cut 3 bases from V and 4 bases from J; bases unmatched to any gene: 12. The CDR3 is 17 residues long. The DNA of the CDR3 is TGTGCCTGGAGGAAGGGGGGACAGGGGGCTCGTAGCTATGGCTACACCTTC. Amino acid sequence: CAWRKGGQGARSYGYTF.

This clonotype was seen a few times. The genes are TRBV28 and TRBJ2-7; TRBD1 agrees at 8 bases. The CDR3 is 12 amino acids. V lost 5 bases to trimming and J lost 7 bases; unmatched junction nucleotides: 4. The germline V gene has CDR1 MDHEN and CDR2 SYDVKM. CDR3 amino acids: CASSPYRGEQYF. The CDR3 region has the DNA TGTGCCAGCAGTCCATACAGGGGGGAGCAGTACTTC.

This clonotype was seen at least ten times. The chain couples TRBV12-3 or TRBV12-4 to TRBJ2-5; the D gene is possibly TRBD1 (7 bases). CDR3 length: 15 amino acids. V was shortened by 6 bases and J by 4 bases, with 18 bases between the two germline ends. CDR3 coding DNA: TGTGCCAGCAGCCTGGGACAGTTCGGGGGAGAGACCCAGTACTTC. It translates to CASSLGQFGGETQYF.

This clonotype appeared many times. The chain couples TRBV5-1 to TRBJ2-3; D is perhaps TRBD2 (5 bases). Trimming stripped 4 bases from V and 0 bases from J, with 12 bases between. This CDR3 is built from 15 residues. From germline, CDR1 is SGHRS and CDR2 YFSETQ. The CDR3 reads CASSTSGPSTDTQYF. The CDR3 DNA reads as TGCGCCAGCAGCACAAGCGGACCCAGCACAGATACGCAGTATTTT.

This clonotype showed up just a few times. The chain employs TRBV7-6 and TRBJ2-3; TRBD2 might be the D (5 bases). Trimming shortened V by 3 bases and J by 2 bases, and 12 bases separated the two germline ends. Germline CDR1 is SGHVS and CDR2 is FNYEAQ. The length of the CDR3 is 15 residues. CDR3 residues: CASSFPLRATDTQYF. CDR3 nucleotide sequence: TGTGCCAGCAGCTTCCCTTTGCGGGCCACAGATACGCAGTATTTT.

This clonotype was recorded at least ten times. This rearrangement joins TRBV3-1 to TRBJ2-1, with 12 positions matching TRBD2. J lost 7 bases, V lost 4 bases, and 5 bases had no gene match. In germline, CDR1 is LGHDT, CDR2 YNNKEL (reference sequence). The CDR3 totals 15 residues. This chain's CDR3 is CASSLLAGGHNEQFF. Written as DNA, the CDR3 is TGTGCCAGCAGCCTTCTAGCGGGAGGGCATAATGAGCAGTTCTTC.

This clonotype has a count of ten or more. The J gene is TRBJ2-3, the V gene TRBV5-6, with TRBD1 identical over 8 bases. Trimming took 2 bases from V and 5 from J; bases not matched to a gene: 4. The length of the CDR3 is 14 residues. Germline values: CDR1 SGHDT, CDR2 YYEEEE. DNA for the CDR3: TGTGCCAGCAGCTTAGGACAGGGAGAAGATACGCAGTATTTT. Translation: CASSLGQGEDTQYF.

This clonotype has more than one count but fewer than ten. The V and J genes are TRBV5-1 and TRBJ2-1, with TRBD2 matching over 7 bases. Germline CDR1 is SGHRS and CDR2 is YFSETQ. This CDR3 is 16 amino acids long. V lost 1 base to trimming and J lost 0 bases; unmatched junction nucleotides: 4. In nucleotides, the CDR3 is TGCGCCAGCAGCTTGATCCTAGCGGACTCCTACAATGAGCAGTTCTTC. Its protein is CASSLILADSYNEQFF.

Only a few counts were recorded for this clonotype. This chain joins TRBV5-1 and TRBJ2-1; TRBD2 matches at 8 bases. The V gene's germline CDR1 is SGHRS and CDR2 YFSETQ. The CDR3 is 14 residues long. V was clipped by 2 bases and J by 10 bases; unmatched bases: 8. DNA for the CDR3: TGCGCCAGCAGCTTCCCGGCGGGAGGACGGGAGCAGTTCTTC. The encoded protein is CASSFPAGGREQFF.

Many counts were recorded for this clonotype. The rearrangement uses TRBV5-1 and TRBJ2-7, with no clear D. CDR3 size: 15 residues. The germline V and J ends were trimmed by 0 bases and 5 bases, with 15 bases remaining between them. The germline CDR1 and CDR2 sequences are SGHRS and YFSETQ. CDR3 nucleotides: TGCGCCAGCAGCTTGGTTCCCAGCTCCGTACACGAGCAGTACTTC. It encodes CASSLVPSSVHEQYF.

The chain joins TRBV7-9 to TRBJ2-7; possibly TRBD2 for D (5 bases). From germline, CDR1 is SEHNR and CDR2 FQNEAQ (reference sequence). The CDR3 consists of 13 residues. The V gene lost 5 bases and the J gene lost 2 bases, with 10 bases spanning the gap. CDR3 nucleotide sequence: TGTGCCAGCAGCCCGGACTTAACCTACGAGCAGTACTTC. Its translation: CASSPDLTYEQYF. Combining the CDR3 with reference TRBV7-9 and TRBJ2-7 gives the whole variable domain DTGVSQNPRHKITKRGQNVTFRCDPISEHNRLYWYRQTLGQGPEFLTYFQNEAQLEKSRLLSDRFSAERPKGSFSTLEIQRTEQGDSAMYLCASSPDLTYEQYFGPGTRLTVT.

On this clonotype: A much bigger clone sits one base away, suggesting this may be a read error. This chain uses TRBV28 with TRBJ2-7; D is unclear. Trimming removed 7 bases from V and 0 bases from J, with 10 bases in between. This CDR3 spans 13 amino acids. Germline V lookup: CDR1 MDHEN, CDR2 SYDVKM. In DNA form, the CDR3 reads TGTGCCAGCACTTGGCGCAGCTCCTACGAGCAGTACTTC. Translating it yields CASTWRSSYEQYF.

This clonotype was detected many times. V gene TRBV29-1 combines with J gene TRBJ2-1, with 7 bases lining up with TRBD2. Germline-derived CDR1 and CDR2 are SQVTM and ANQGSEA. V shed 4 bases and J 7 bases; nucleotides not matched to a gene: 16. The CDR3 is 16 amino acids. The CDR3 sequence: CSVVLAWGGSGNEQFF. The CDR3 DNA follows: TGCAGCGTTGTTTTGGCTTGGGGCGGGAGCGGGAATGAGCAGTTCTTC.

J is TRBJ2-1 and V is TRBV5-1; 7 positions match TRBD1. The germline CDR1 and CDR2 sequences are SGHRS and YFSETQ. The CDR3 covers 15 residues. Germline trimming cut 1 base from V and 2 bases from J; bases unmatched to any gene: 3. The CDR3 DNA is TGCGCCAGCAGCTTGCTCCAGGGGGCCTACAATGAGCAGTTCTTC. It encodes CASSLLQGAYNEQFF.

This clonotype was recorded many times. The chain combines TRBV7-9 with TRBJ2-1; D gene ambiguous. V was clipped by 6 bases and J by 0 bases, with 6 bases between them. From germline, CDR1 is SEHNR and CDR2 FQNEAQ (reference sequence). CDR3 length: 13 residues. DNA of the CDR3: TGTGCCAGCAGTCTGAGCTCCTACAATGAGCAGTTCTTC. Translating it yields CASSLSSYNEQFF.

This clonotype was counted many times. The chain has TRBV5-1 and TRBJ1-4; maybe TRBD1 (5 bases). CDR3 size: 16 residues. V dropped 0 bases and J dropped 5 bases, with 14 bases sitting between them. Germline loops: CDR1 SGHRS, CDR2 YFSETQ. The CDR3 spells CASSLGQGQANEKLFF. Here the CDR3 DNA reads TGCGCCAGCAGCTTGGGGCAGGGCCAGGCAAATGAAAAACTGTTTTTT.

CDR3 DNA sequence: TGTGCCAGCAAAGCATCGGGACCAAACAATGAGCAGTTCTTC. It encodes CASKASGPNNEQFF. V gene TRBV6-4 combines with J gene TRBJ2-1; the D gene could be TRBD1 or TRBD2 (5 bases each). Germline V gene sequence: CDR1 MRHNA, CDR2 SNTAGT. Trimming took 7 bases from V and 5 from J, leaving 15 bases between them. The CDR3 has 14 residues.